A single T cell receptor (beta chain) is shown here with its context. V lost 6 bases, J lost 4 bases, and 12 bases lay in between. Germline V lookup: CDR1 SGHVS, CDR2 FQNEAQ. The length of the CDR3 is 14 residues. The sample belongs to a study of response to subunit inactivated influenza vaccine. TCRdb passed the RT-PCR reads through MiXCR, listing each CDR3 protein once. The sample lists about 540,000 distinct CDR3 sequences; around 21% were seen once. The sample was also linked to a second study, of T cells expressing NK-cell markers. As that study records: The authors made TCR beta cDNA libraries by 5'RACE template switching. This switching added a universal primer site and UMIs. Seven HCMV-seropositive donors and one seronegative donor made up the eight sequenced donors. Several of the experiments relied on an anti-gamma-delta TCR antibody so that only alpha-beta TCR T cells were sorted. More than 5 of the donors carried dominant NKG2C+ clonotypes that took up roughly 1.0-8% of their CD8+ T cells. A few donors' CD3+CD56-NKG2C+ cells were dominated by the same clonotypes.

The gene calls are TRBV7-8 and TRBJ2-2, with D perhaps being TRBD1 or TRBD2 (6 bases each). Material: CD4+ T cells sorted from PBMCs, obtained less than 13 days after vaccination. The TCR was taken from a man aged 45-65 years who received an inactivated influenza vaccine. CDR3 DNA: TGTGCCAGCAGTAGAACGGGGGCCACCGGGGAGCTGTTTTTT. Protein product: CASSRTGATGELFF.